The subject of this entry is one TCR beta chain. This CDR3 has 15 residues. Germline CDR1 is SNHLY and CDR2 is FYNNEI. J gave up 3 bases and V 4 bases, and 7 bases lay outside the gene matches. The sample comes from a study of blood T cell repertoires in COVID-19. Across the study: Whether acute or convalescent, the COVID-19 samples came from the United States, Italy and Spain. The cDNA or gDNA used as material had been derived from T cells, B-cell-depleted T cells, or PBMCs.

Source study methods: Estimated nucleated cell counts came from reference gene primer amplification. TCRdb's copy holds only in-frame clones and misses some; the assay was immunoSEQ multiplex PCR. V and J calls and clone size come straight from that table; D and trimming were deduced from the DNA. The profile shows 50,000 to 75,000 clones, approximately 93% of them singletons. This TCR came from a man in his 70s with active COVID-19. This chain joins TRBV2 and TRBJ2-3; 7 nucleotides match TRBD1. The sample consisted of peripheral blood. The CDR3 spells CASSAINRGTDTQYF. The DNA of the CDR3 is TGTGCCAGCAGTGCAATAAACAGGGGAACAGATACGCAGTATTTT.